The T cell receptor beta chain described here comes from a study of blood T cell repertoires in COVID-19. In the study overall: PBMCs, B-cell-depleted T cells, or T cells provided the cDNA or gDNA that made up the material.

Seattle's enrolled individuals joined amid active infection and were then monitored longitudinally. Original processing methods: Amplification of reference gene primers provided the estimated nucleated cell counts. Data came from immunoSEQ multiplex PCR; TCRdb stores just in-frame clones and leaves some out. D and trimming come from the DNA, and the V and J calls and clone size come from that table. The sample holds more than 55,000 clones; 75% to 90% are singletons and the top ten take 15% to 20%. This CDR3 is 14 amino acids long. Germline CDR1 is KGHDR and CDR2 is SFDVKD. V lost 0 bases and J lost 5, with 9 bases in between.

The sequencing input was peripheral blood. The receptor's source is a woman aged 55-69 years with COVID-19, enrolled during active disease. V and J are TRBV24-1 and TRBJ2-5, with TRBD1 as a possible D gene (5 bases). CDR3 in amino acids: CATSDLVGQETQYF. CDR3 in DNA: TGTGCCACCAGTGATTTGGTGGGGCAGGAGACCCAGTACTTC.